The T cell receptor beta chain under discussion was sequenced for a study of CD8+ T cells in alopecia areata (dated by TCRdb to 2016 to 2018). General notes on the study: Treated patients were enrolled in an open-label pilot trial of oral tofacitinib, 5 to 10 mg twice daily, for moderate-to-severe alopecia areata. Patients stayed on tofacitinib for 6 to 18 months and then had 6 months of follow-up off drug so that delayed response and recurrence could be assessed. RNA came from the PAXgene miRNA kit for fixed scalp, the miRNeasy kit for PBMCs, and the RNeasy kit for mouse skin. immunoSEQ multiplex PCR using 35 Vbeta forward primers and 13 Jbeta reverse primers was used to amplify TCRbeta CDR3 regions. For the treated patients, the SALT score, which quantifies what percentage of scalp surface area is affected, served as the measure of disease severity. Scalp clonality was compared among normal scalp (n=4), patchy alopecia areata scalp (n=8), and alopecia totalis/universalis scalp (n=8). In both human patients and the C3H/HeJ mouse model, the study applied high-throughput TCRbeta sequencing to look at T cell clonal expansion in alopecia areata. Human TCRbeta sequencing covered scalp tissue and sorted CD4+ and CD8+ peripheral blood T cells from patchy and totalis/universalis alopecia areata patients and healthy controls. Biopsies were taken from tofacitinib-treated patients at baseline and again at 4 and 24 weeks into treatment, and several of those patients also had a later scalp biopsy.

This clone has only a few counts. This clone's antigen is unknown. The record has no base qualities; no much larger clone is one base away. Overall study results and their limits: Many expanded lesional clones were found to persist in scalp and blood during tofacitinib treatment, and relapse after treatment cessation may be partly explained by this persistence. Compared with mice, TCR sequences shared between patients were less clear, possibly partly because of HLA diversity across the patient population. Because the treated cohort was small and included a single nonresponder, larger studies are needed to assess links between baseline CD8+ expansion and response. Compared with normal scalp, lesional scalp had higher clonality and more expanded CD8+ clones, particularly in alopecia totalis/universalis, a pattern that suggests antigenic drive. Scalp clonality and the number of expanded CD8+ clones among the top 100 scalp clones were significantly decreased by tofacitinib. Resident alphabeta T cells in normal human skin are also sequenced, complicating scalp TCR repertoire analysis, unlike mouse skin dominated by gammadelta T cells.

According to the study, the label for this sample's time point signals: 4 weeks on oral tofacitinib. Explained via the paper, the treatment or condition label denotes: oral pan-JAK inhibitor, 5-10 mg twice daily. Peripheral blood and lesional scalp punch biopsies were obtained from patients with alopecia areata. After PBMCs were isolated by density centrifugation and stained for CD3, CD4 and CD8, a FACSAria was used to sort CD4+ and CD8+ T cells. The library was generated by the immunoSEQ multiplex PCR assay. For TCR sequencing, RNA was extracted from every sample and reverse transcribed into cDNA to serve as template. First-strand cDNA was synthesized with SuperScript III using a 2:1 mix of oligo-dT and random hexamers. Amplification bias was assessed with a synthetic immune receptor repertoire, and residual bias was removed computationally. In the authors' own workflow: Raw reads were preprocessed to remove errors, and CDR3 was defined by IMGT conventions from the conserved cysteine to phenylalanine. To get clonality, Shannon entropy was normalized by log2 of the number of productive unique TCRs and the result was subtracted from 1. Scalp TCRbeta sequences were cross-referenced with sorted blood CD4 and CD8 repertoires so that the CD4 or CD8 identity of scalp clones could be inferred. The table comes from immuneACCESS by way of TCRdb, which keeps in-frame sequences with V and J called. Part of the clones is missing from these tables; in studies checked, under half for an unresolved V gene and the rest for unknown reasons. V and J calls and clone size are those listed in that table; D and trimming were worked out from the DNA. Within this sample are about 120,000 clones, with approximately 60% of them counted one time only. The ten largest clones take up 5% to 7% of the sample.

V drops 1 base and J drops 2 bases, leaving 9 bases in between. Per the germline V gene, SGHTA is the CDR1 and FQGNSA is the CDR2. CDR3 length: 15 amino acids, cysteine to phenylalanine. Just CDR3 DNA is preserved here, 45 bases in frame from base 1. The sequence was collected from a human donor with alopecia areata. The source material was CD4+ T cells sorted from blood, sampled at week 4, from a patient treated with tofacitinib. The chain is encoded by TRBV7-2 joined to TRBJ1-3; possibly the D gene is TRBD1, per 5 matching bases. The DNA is TGTGCCAGCAGCTTAGGGGGCGGGCCTGGAAACACCATATATTTT. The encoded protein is CASSLGGGPGNTIYF.